A single TCR beta chain is shown here with its context. Antigen specificity is unknown. The source of the sample is a study of shared clonotypes between healthy human individuals. With 6 bases clipped from V and 4 bases from J, the junction kept 15 bases outside the gene matches. The germline gives CDR1 MNHEY, CDR2 SMNVEV (reference sequence). The CDR3 has 17 amino acids. The donors were all Caucasian adults (living in Nashville, Tennessee). Study-level points and caveats: On the whole, naive subsets had larger estimated richness than memory subsets had. Naive CD4 clonotypes were shared across a few donors at roughly 5%.

Measured with immunoSEQ multiplex PCR; TCRdb has only the in-frame clones, and not every one. The data contain about 2.5 million clones, about 90% of them singletons. This clonotype originated in a man aged 18 to 30 in good health. Some clones in this sample may be carry-over from other donors' samples. This chain uses TRBV27 with TRBJ1-3, with TRBD1 matching 7 bases. Sequenced: naive CD4+ T cells from PBMCs. Subset of the sample: CD45RA+ positively selected. CDR3 sequence (DNA): TGTGCCAGCAGCCGGGACAGACCTTCTCTCGGGGGAAACACCATATATTTT. It is translated as CASSRDRPSLGGNTIYF.